The rows below give T cell receptor beta chains drawn from one sample of a study of blood T cells in healthy people across ages. One entry per CDR3 protein results from TCRdb running MiXCR on the 5' RACE reads. The table has about 640,000 distinct CDR3 sequences, around 31% seen once; the top ten hold 15% to 17%. Source material: blood. The receptors derive from an elderly woman in good health. Both conserved end residues are part of each CDR3. Clone size is shown for a subset of rows, as once, few, many or a class of expanded clone.

v_call: TRBV6-1
clone_size: .
cdr3_aa: CASSEAAGMRGNEQFF

v_call: TRBV20-1
clone_size: many
cdr3_aa: CRPIGGSTEAFF

v_call: TRBV6-1
clone_size: many
cdr3_aa: CASSDPQGWLHYGYTF

v_call: TRBV5-1
clone_size: few
cdr3_aa: CASSRDLDPRETQYF

v_call: TRBV19
clone_size: .
cdr3_aa: CASNTGQVYQPQHF

v_call: TRBV7-2
clone_size: many
cdr3_aa: CASSLNSYEQYF

v_call: TRBV7-2
clone_size: .
cdr3_aa: CASSPEGVSTDTQYF

v_call: TRBV7-9
clone_size: few
cdr3_aa: CASSPAGAGTEAFF

v_call: TRBV10-3
clone_size: many
cdr3_aa: CASRERLAGGSEQFF

v_call: TRBV28
clone_size: .
cdr3_aa: CASRPSGGTRNEQYF

v_call: TRBV3-1
clone_size: many
cdr3_aa: CASSPRLPPIQETQYF

v_call: TRBV29-1
clone_size: few
cdr3_aa: CSVRTGGSSNQPQHF

v_call: TRBV20-1
clone_size: .
cdr3_aa: CSARARGVGNTEAFF

v_call: TRBV3-1
clone_size: .
cdr3_aa: CASSQPDRPGGGYTF

v_call: TRBV6-5
clone_size: many
cdr3_aa: CASSRDRDAPFEAFF

v_call: TRBV5-1
clone_size: .
cdr3_aa: CASSAGGGFSPLHF

v_call: TRBV6-1
clone_size: many
cdr3_aa: CASSAASGQGNYEQYF

v_call: TRBV7-2
clone_size: many
cdr3_aa: CASSFVRVHSGNTIYF

v_call: TRBV28
clone_size: many
cdr3_aa: CASSSGGAKNIQYF